This T cell receptor (beta chain) originates from a study of blood T cell repertoires in COVID-19. TCRdb keeps only in-frame clones here, not all; method: immunoSEQ multiplex PCR. Of more than 200,000 clones listed, around 86% are singletons. V was shortened by 4 bases and J by 7 bases, with 14 bases between the two germline ends. Germline V lookup: CDR1 SGHRS, CDR2 YFSETQ. The CDR3 is 14 residues long. This TCR derives from a man aged 50 to 59 with acute or convalescent COVID-19. The chain recombines TRBV5-1 with TRBJ2-2, with D possibly TRBD1 on 6 matching bases. Material: peripheral blood. The CDR3 loop reads CASSRTGYDGELFF. The CDR3 coding sequence is TGCGCCAGCAGCCGCACAGGGTACGACGGGGAGCTGTTTTTT.